This is a list of T cell receptor beta chains from one sample in a study of Graves' ophthalmopathy and Graves' hyperthyroidism. Each CDR3 protein is one row after TCRdb ran MiXCR on the multiplex PCR reads. This table holds around 670,000 distinct CDR3 sequences, 40% found once. Specimen: peripheral blood. The receptors originated from an adult man with Graves' ophthalmopathy. Both conserved end residues are part of each CDR3. A D gene is named only where the DNA matches it firmly. Size tells how often a clone was seen (once, few, many) or the class of an expanded clone, and some rows leave it out.

>NA|TRBV25-1|NA|TRBJ2-2
TGTGCCAGTAGTTCTAGTGCAGGGGGAGGAACCGGGGAGCTGTTTTTT
CASSSSAGGGTGELFF
>once|TRBV25-1|NA|TRBJ1-1
TGTGCCAGCAGTTCCGGCTTTTCAGGTGATATTTCGGACACTGAAGCTTTCTTT
CASSSGFSGDISDTEAFF
>many|TRBV10-3|TRBD1|TRBJ1-2
TGTGCCATCAGTGAGTCGACGGGACAGACTTACTATGGCTACACCTTC
CAISESTGQTYYGYTF
>few|TRBV29-1|TRBD1|TRBJ2-7
TGCAGTGCTCGCCGAGGACAGGGATCTTACGAGCAGTACTTC
CSARRGQGSYEQYF
>NA|TRBV10-3|TRBD1|TRBJ1-5
TGTGCCAGCAGTGCTCGACAGGGGAACGGCAATCAGCCCCAGCATTTT
CASSARQGNGNQPQHF
>NA|TRBV7-2|NA|TRBJ2-5
TGTGCCAGCAGCTTGCAGGGGCGAGGAGAGACCCAGTACTTC
CASSLQGRGETQYF
>NA|TRBV6-5|NA|TRBJ1-3
TGTGCCAGCAGTTACGGGGGCCCTGGAAACACCATATATTTT
CASSYGGPGNTIYF
>many|TRBV10-3|TRBD1|TRBJ1-6
TGTGCCATCCACGAGGGACAGGGTCGTCTGTCACCCCTCCACTTT
CAIHEGQGRLSPLHF
>once|TRBV20-1|NA|TRBJ2-7
TGCAGTAGTAGCGCGGCCGCCTACGAGCAGTACTTC
CSSSAAAYEQYF
>NA|TRBV2|NA|TRBJ1-3
TGTGCCAGCAGTCGCGGACGGTTT
CASSRGRF
>NA|TRBV7-3|NA|TRBJ2-5
TGTGCCAGCAGCTTAGCGGAGAGCAGCTTGTTCTTC
CASSLAESSLFF
>few|TRBV6-2/TRBV6-3|TRBD1|TRBJ1-1
TGTGCCAGCAGTTACTCAGGGACAGGGGGCACTGAAGCTTTCTTT
CASSYSGTGGTEAFF
>NA|TRBV25-1|TRBD1|TRBJ1-2
TGTGCCAGCTCATCCGACAGGGGGACAGGTTCCTATGGCTACACCTTC
CASSSDRGTGSYGYTF
>NA|TRBV25-1|NA|TRBJ1-2
TGTGCCAGCAGTTTATCCCCAGGGAAAGAGAGCTATGGCTACACCTTC
CASSLSPGKESYGYTF
>many|TRBV29-1|TRBD1|TRBJ2-7
TGCAGCGTTGAAGATTACGGACAGGCAGCCGAGCAGTACTTC
CSVEDYGQAAEQYF
>many|TRBV7-3|NA|TRBJ1-6
TGTGCCAGCAGCTTAATGGGATCGGATTCACCCCTCCACTTT
CASSLMGSDSPLHF
>NA|TRBV25-1|TRBD1|TRBJ1-4
TGTGCCAGCAGAATCCGGGACAGGCAGAATGAAAAACTGTTTTTT
CASRIRDRQNEKLFF
>many|TRBV5-6|NA|TRBJ1-1
TGTGCCAGCAGCCCCGCTGGACAGCCGAACACTGAAGCTTTCTTT
CASSPAGQPNTEAFF
>many|TRBV7-9|TRBD2|TRBJ2-7
TGTGCCAGCAGCTTATCGGCGGGAGCCTCCTACGAGCAGTACTTC
CASSLSAGASYEQYF
>many|TRBV5-5|NA|TRBJ1-6
TGTGCCAGCACCGCCTGGGGGGGATCACCCCTCCACTTT
CASTAWGGSPLHF
>NA|TRBV29-1|NA|TRBJ2-7
TGCAGCGTCGAGGAGGGAAAGTACGAGCAGTACTTC
CSVEEGKYEQYF
>NA|TRBV7-2|NA|TRBJ2-2
TGTGCCAGCAGCTCCCTTCCGACAACCACCGGGGAGCTGTTTTTT
CASSSLPTTTGELFF
>few|TRBV4-1|NA|TRBJ1-5
TGTGCCAGCAGCCAAGATCGAAACAGTAATCAGCCCCAGCATTTT
CASSQDRNSNQPQHF
>NA|TRBV20-1|TRBD1|TRBJ2-5
TGCAGTGCTAGATGGACAGGTCCACAAGAGACCCAGTACTTC
CSARWTGPQETQYF
>NA|TRBV7-2|NA|TRBJ1-6
TGTGCCAGCAGCGGATTAGGACAGAATAATTCACCCCCCCACTTT
CASSGLGQNNSPPHF
>many|TRBV24-1|TRBD1|TRBJ1-2
TGTGCCACCAGTGATCCAGGGGGACGTGGCTACACCTTC
CATSDPGGRGYTF
>NA|TRBV4-3|TRBD1|TRBJ1-4
TGCGCCAGCAGCCAACATTTACAGGGGGCCAGGGAACTGTTTTTT
CASSQHLQGARELFF
>NA|TRBV11-2|NA|TRBJ1-1
TGTGCCAGCGTAGGGACAATGGAGGGACTTGAAGCTTTCTTT
CASVGTMEGLEAFF
>few|TRBV19|NA|TRBJ1-5
TGTGCCAGTAGTATAGCCGTTAGCAATCAGCCCCAGCATTTT
CASSIAVSNQPQHF
>few|TRBV10-3|TRBD1|TRBJ2-5
TGTGCCAGCAGTTACGCCAGGGGGCGAGAGACCCAGTACTTC
CASSYARGRETQYF
>few|TRBV5-6|TRBD1|TRBJ1-6
TGTGCCAGCCGCCCAGGGGACAGGGGGTTGAATTCACCCCTCCACTTT
CASRPGDRGLNSPLHF
>few|TRBV2|NA|TRBJ1-2
TGTGCCAGCAGCTCCCAGGACCTCCGTGGGGGCTACACCTTC
CASSSQDLRGGYTF
>NA|TRBV11-2|TRBD1|TRBJ1-2
TGTGCCTGCAGCGTAGGGACAGGGGGCAACTATGGCTACACCTTC
CACSVGTGGNYGYTF
>NA|TRBV10-3|NA|TRBJ1-1
TGTGCCAGCAGTTTATCTCGGGGGTTGAACACTGAAGCTTTCTTT
CASSLSRGLNTEAFF
>few|TRBV12-3/TRBV12-4|NA|TRBJ1-1
TGTGCCAGCAGTTTACTCCGGCTAAGGTACACTGAAGCTTTCTTT
CASSLLRLRYTEAFF
>NA|TRBV7-2|NA|TRBJ2-5
TGTGCCAGCAGCTTGGGGTACAGGGCGGTAGAGACCCAGTACTTC
CASSLGYRAVETQYF
>NA|TRBV6-2/TRBV6-3|NA|TRBJ1-2
TGTGCCAGCAGTCCCCTTAGTTTGGTTCCCTTGGACTATGGCTACACCTTC
CASSPLSLVPLDYGYTF
>NA|TRBV10-3|NA|TRBJ2-7
TGTGCCATCAGTTGGGCCGGGGAGCTGTACTTC
CAISWAGELYF
>NA|TRBV13|NA|TRBJ1-1
TGTGCCGGCAGCTCACCGACAGGCGTGAACACTGAAGCTTTCTTT
CAGSSPTGVNTEAFF
>few|TRBV20-1|TRBD1|TRBJ1-4
TGCAGTGCTAGAGTAATTGGGACAGATGAAAAACTGTTTTTT
CSARVIGTDEKLFF